This T cell receptor beta chain was documented in a study of blood T cell repertoires in COVID-19. Study information: Samples taken during acute and convalescent COVID-19 were collected in the United States, Italy and Spain. PBMCs, B-cell-depleted T cells, or T cells provided the cDNA or gDNA that made up the material.

Per the original data handling: Amplification from reference gene primers served as the basis for estimated nucleated cell counts. Measured with immunoSEQ multiplex PCR; TCRdb has only the in-frame clones, and not every one. D and trimming come from the DNA, and the V and J calls and clone size come from that table. The table has about 83,000 clones, about 84% seen once. The CDR3 contains 12 residues. The germline V and J ends were trimmed by 5 bases and 1 base, with 5 bases remaining between them. The germline V gene has CDR1 MDHEN and CDR2 SYDVKM. The sample consisted of peripheral blood. This sequence joins TRBV28 and TRBJ1-1, with unresolved D. The receptor's source is a man in his fifties or sixties with active COVID-19. The CDR3 bases are TGTGCCAGCAGTCCTACGAACACTGAAGCTTTCTTT. It yields the protein CASSPTNTEAFF. Combining the CDR3 with reference TRBV28 and TRBJ1-1 gives the whole variable domain DVKVTQSSRYLVKRTGEKVFLECVQDMDHENMFWYRQDPGLGLRLIYFSYDVKMKEKGDIPEGYSVSREKKERFSLILESASTNQTSMYLCASSPTNTEAFFGQGTRLTVV.